The TCR beta chain described here comes from a study of T cells after yellow fever vaccination. Study as a whole: Fractions low in cell number were prepared with SMART-Seq v4 Ultra Low Input.

Notes on the study in general: A weaker secondary response peaked on day 5, the primary on day 15.

Trimming at V came to 3 bases and at J to 5 bases, leaving 7 bases not matched to a gene. Germline values: CDR1 DFQATT, CDR2 SNEGSKA (reference sequence). The CDR3 spans 15 residues. As TCR cDNA was made by 5'RACE template switching, a universal primer site and UMIs were added. TCRdb ran MiXCR on the 5' RACE reads and lists one entry per CDR3 protein. The sample consists of a few hundred thousand distinct CDR3 sequences, roughly 11% of them appearing once. Of note for this clonotype: Its antigen is currently unknown.

The source material was PBMCs, sampled on the day of the first yellow fever vaccination. The chain carries TRBV20-1 and TRBJ2-1; TRBD1 agrees at 10 bases. The receptor was derived from a young man who received the YFV17D yellow fever vaccine. The CDR3 region has the DNA TGCAGTGCTAGGACAGGGGGCTCAAAGGACAATGAGCAGTTCTTC. Encoded protein: CSARTGGSKDNEQFF.